A selection of T cell receptor beta chains follows, all from one sample in a study of early T cells in non-severe SARS-CoV-2 infection. TCRdb reprocessed the 5' RACE reads with MiXCR, giving one entry per CDR3 protein. The data show tens of thousands of distinct CDR3 sequences, with about 13% seen just once and under 1.5% held by the top ten. Sequenced material: whole blood. The receptor set was obtained from an adult who was a healthcare worker with PCR-confirmed SARS-CoV-2 infection or an uninfected control (not recorded which). Each CDR3 is given with its conserved first and last residue. Fields, in order: J gene, V gene, D gene, clone size, CDR3 DNA, CDR3 protein. The D gene is left open where the match is weak. Size is omitted from some rows. Given values are once, few, many or a class for expanded clones.

j_gene: TRBJ1-1
v_gene: TRBV11-2
d_gene: -
abundance: -
CDR3nt: TGTGCCAGCAGCCCCTGGACAGCTTACACTGAAGCTTTCTTT
CDR3aa: CASSPWTAYTEAFF

j_gene: TRBJ1-1
v_gene: TRBV5-5
d_gene: -
abundance: -
CDR3nt: TGTGTCAGCAGCTTGATTGGGGAATACACTGAAGCTTTCTTT
CDR3aa: CVSSLIGEYTEAFF

j_gene: TRBJ2-5
v_gene: TRBV6-5
d_gene: -
abundance: -
CDR3nt: TGTGCCAGCAGCCAACGGGGGTCCGGGGAGACCCAGTACTTC
CDR3aa: CASSQRGSGETQYF

j_gene: TRBJ2-5
v_gene: TRBV7-9
d_gene: TRBD1
abundance: many
CDR3nt: TGTGCCAGCAGGACAGGGACCGCTCAAGAGACCCAGTACTTC
CDR3aa: CASRTGTAQETQYF

j_gene: TRBJ2-7
v_gene: TRBV2
d_gene: -
abundance: -
CDR3nt: TGTGCCAGCAGTGAATTGACAGGAGGGCCCTACGAGCAGTACTTC
CDR3aa: CASSELTGGPYEQYF

j_gene: TRBJ2-7
v_gene: TRBV6-2/TRBV6-3
d_gene: TRBD1
abundance: few
CDR3nt: TGTGCCAGCAGTTACCCATCTTTCCGGGGACAGGGGATCTCCTACGAGCAGTACTTC
CDR3aa: CASSYPSFRGQGISYEQYF

j_gene: TRBJ2-3
v_gene: TRBV6-6
d_gene: -
abundance: -
CDR3nt: TGTGCCAGCAGTTACTCGGGGGGCCTGGGGTCAGATACGCAGTATTTT
CDR3aa: CASSYSGGLGSDTQYF

j_gene: TRBJ2-2
v_gene: TRBV7-9
d_gene: -
abundance: few
CDR3nt: TGTGCCAGCAGCGGACATACCGGGGAGCTGTTTTTT
CDR3aa: CASSGHTGELFF

j_gene: TRBJ2-7
v_gene: TRBV12-3/TRBV12-4
d_gene: -
abundance: -
CDR3nt: TGTGCCAGCGGAGGGGCCAACTCCTACGAGCAGTACTTC
CDR3aa: CASGGANSYEQYF

j_gene: TRBJ2-5
v_gene: TRBV28
d_gene: -
abundance: -
CDR3nt: TGTGCCAGCTCCCGCCGGAACCTGTACCAAGAGACCCAGTACTTC
CDR3aa: CASSRRNLYQETQYF

j_gene: TRBJ2-1
v_gene: TRBV12-3/TRBV12-4
d_gene: -
abundance: -
CDR3nt: TGTGCCAGCAGTTTAAATAGCAATGAGCAGTTCTTC
CDR3aa: CASSLNSNEQFF

j_gene: TRBJ2-7
v_gene: TRBV12-5
d_gene: TRBD1
abundance: few
CDR3nt: TGTGCTAGTGGTTTCCCAGGGGGCCTTAAGGACTTC
CDR3aa: CASGFPGGLKDF

j_gene: TRBJ2-7
v_gene: TRBV29-1
d_gene: -
abundance: -
CDR3nt: TGCAGCGTTGAAAGGGGATCCTCCTACGAGCAGTACTTC
CDR3aa: CSVERGSSYEQYF

j_gene: TRBJ1-6
v_gene: TRBV7-5
d_gene: -
abundance: once
CDR3nt: -
CDR3aa: CISVPEAPPHSRIIHPSTF

j_gene: TRBJ1-4
v_gene: TRBV6-2/TRBV6-3
d_gene: -
abundance: few
CDR3nt: TGTGCCAGCAGTTACTCGACTTCGGAAAGCAATGAAAAACTGTTTTTT
CDR3aa: CASSYSTSESNEKLFF

j_gene: TRBJ2-5
v_gene: TRBV7-9
d_gene: TRBD1
abundance: few
CDR3nt: TGTGCCAGCAGTCCAGGACAGGCCATCCAAGAGACCCAGTACTTC
CDR3aa: CASSPGQAIQETQYF

j_gene: TRBJ1-4
v_gene: TRBV30
d_gene: -
abundance: -
CDR3nt: TGTGCCTGGAGTGTATCCTTTTCGGAAAAACTGTTTTTT
CDR3aa: CAWSVSFSEKLFF

j_gene: TRBJ1-4
v_gene: TRBV4-1
d_gene: -
abundance: many
CDR3nt: TGCGCCAGCAGCCAACCAGCAACTAATGAAAAACTGTTTTTT
CDR3aa: CASSQPATNEKLFF

j_gene: TRBJ1-2
v_gene: TRBV9
d_gene: -
abundance: few
CDR3nt: TGTGCCAGCAGCAGAGACGGGGGGAACTATGGCTACACCTTC
CDR3aa: CASSRDGGNYGYTF

j_gene: TRBJ1-6
v_gene: TRBV20-1
d_gene: -
abundance: few
CDR3nt: TGCAGTGCTAGGGCACCGGACAGTGCAAAGAGCTCCTATAATTCACCCCTCCACTTT
CDR3aa: CSARAPDSAKSSYNSPLHF

j_gene: TRBJ2-4
v_gene: TRBV5-6
d_gene: -
abundance: -
CDR3nt: TGTGCCAGCAGCTTGGGGCGTACGGGCCAACAGTACTTC
CDR3aa: CASSLGRTGQQYF

j_gene: TRBJ1-1
v_gene: TRBV30
d_gene: -
abundance: many
CDR3nt: TGTGCCTGGGACGAAGCTTTCTTT
CDR3aa: CAWDEAFF

j_gene: TRBJ1-2
v_gene: TRBV4-3
d_gene: -
abundance: -
CDR3nt: TGCGCCAGCAGCCAGGATAGGACAGTTTCTTATGGCTACACCTTC
CDR3aa: CASSQDRTVSYGYTF

j_gene: TRBJ2-5
v_gene: TRBV7-8
d_gene: -
abundance: many
CDR3nt: TGTGCCAGCAGCTTATCCAGACAAGGGTACCAAGAGACCCAGTACTTC
CDR3aa: CASSLSRQGYQETQYF

j_gene: TRBJ1-4
v_gene: TRBV6-6
d_gene: -
abundance: many
CDR3nt: TGTGCCAGCAGACACAACTGGAGGACTAATGAAAAACTGTTTTTT
CDR3aa: CASRHNWRTNEKLFF

j_gene: TRBJ2-7
v_gene: TRBV29-1
d_gene: -
abundance: few
CDR3nt: TGCAGCGCTATCTCTACTCCTGCCGAGCAGTACTTC
CDR3aa: CSAISTPAEQYF

j_gene: TRBJ2-3
v_gene: TRBV2
d_gene: TRBD2
abundance: -
CDR3nt: TGTGCCAGCAGGGTTGACGGGGGGAGCCCCCGAACGCAGTATTTT
CDR3aa: CASRVDGGSPRTQYF

j_gene: TRBJ2-1
v_gene: TRBV19
d_gene: -
abundance: few
CDR3nt: TGTGCCAGTAGTATAGACCCAACTAGCCCCGATGTTCGATTC
CDR3aa: CASSIDPTSPDVRF

j_gene: TRBJ1-2
v_gene: TRBV29-1
d_gene: TRBD1
abundance: many
CDR3nt: TGCAGCGTTGAAGTAGACAGGGGTTATGGCTACACCTTC
CDR3aa: CSVEVDRGYGYTF